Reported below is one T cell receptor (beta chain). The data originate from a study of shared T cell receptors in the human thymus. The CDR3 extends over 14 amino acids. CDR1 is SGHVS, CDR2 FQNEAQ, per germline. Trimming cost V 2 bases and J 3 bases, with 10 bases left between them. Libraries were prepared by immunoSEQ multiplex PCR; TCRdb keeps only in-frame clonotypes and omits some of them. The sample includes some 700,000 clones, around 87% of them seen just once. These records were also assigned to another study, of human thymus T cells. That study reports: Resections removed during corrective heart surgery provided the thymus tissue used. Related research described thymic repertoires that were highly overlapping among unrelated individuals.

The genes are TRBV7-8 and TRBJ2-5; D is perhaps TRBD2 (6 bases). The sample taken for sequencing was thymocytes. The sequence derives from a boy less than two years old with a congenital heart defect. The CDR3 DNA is TGTGCCAGCAGCTTATGGTGGGGGGAAGAGACCCAGTACTTC. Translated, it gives CASSLWWGEETQYF.